This TCR beta chain appears in the sequencing data of a study of T cells in Graves' hyperthyroidism and ophthalmopathy. What was amplified from RNA transcripts were TCR beta CDR3 regions. HTBI primers were employed in a first-round RT-PCR of the TCR CDR3. TCRdb redid the calling of the multiplex PCR reads with MiXCR, one entry per CDR3 protein. Found here are 500,000 or so distinct CDR3 sequences, over 15% of them singletons; the top ten hold 15% to 20%. Duration under 3 months, a NOSPECS grade of at least 4, and a Clinical Activity Score of at least 3 characterized the ophthalmopathy patients. Orbital computed tomography, thyroid ultrasound, serum thyroxine and TRAb, and clinical symptoms together informed the diagnoses. Comment on this clonotype: Its antigen is not known.

Study-wide findings and caveats: Blood also carried most thyroid clonotypes expanded above 0.001.

Trimming took 5 bases from V and 0 from J; bases not matched to a gene: 22. The germline gives CDR1 SEHNR, CDR2 FQNEAQ (reference sequence). CDR3 size: 20 residues. Sequencing was performed on blood. The gene calls are TRBV7-9 and TRBJ2-7; 7 nucleotides match TRBD1. The sequence came from a woman aged 18 to 35 with Graves' ophthalmopathy. For the CDR3, the DNA is TGTGCCAGCAGCACACTACTTCCGGGACAGCCGACTTTATTCTCCTACGAGCAGTACTTC. Translation gives CASSTLLPGQPTLFSYEQYF.